These 29 T cell receptor beta chains came from one sample sequenced in a study of cytomegalovirus exposure and HLA in healthy donors. The PCR made use of 60 Vbeta and 13 Jbeta primers. The repertoire was sequenced with immunoSEQ multiplex PCR; TCRdb's copy has only in-frame clones and lacks some. The profile covers about 95,000 clones, with about four fifths appearing a single time and 4.1% taken by the ten largest. The sequenced material came from PBMCs. Receptors originate from a woman aged 35 to 49 in good health and CMV-seropositive.

V and J are TRBV2 and TRBJ2-7, with TRBD1 matching over 7 bases. This CDR3 region has 13 residues. The germline V gene has CDR1 SNHLY and CDR2 FYNNEI. Unmatched junction bases numbered 4, after V lost 6 bases and J lost 2 bases. Here the CDR3 DNA reads TGTGCCAGCAGAGGGGACAGCACCTACGAGCAGTACTTC. It codes for CASRGDSTYEQYF.

The chain uses TRBV5-1 and TRBJ2-4; D is possibly TRBD2 (5 bases). Germline assignment: CDR1 SGHRS and CDR2 YFSETQ. The CDR3 spans 16 residues. The V and J ends lost 0 bases and 0 bases respectively, with 10 bases between them. The CDR3 spells CASSLGEGLAKNIQYF. The DNA of the CDR3 is TGCGCCAGCAGCTTGGGGGAAGGACTAGCCAAAAACATTCAGTACTTC.

The DNA for the CDR3 is TGTGCCAGCAGCCCCGGGACAGTCTACGAGCAGTACTTC. Translated, it gives CASSPGTVYEQYF. The chain couples TRBV11-2 to TRBJ2-7, with 7 bases that match TRBD1. Trimming took 5 bases from V and 3 from J; bases not matched to a gene: 4. Germline assignment: CDR1 SGHAT and CDR2 FQNNGV. The CDR3 consists of 13 residues.

This clone came up once. This sequence joins TRBV7-6 and TRBJ2-1; a possible D gene is TRBD1 (6 bases). CDR1 SGHVS and CDR2 FNYEAQ come from the germline V gene. CDR3 size: 16 residues. Trimming removed 2 bases from V and 4 bases from J, with 15 bases in between. CDR3 in amino acids: CASSLSWGHRYNEQFF. CDR3 nucleotide sequence: TGTGCCAGCAGCTTATCCTGGGGGCACCGTTACAATGAGCAGTTCTTC.

The chain uses TRBV7-9 and TRBJ1-2; D is unresolved. The V end was cut by 4 bases, the J end by 2 bases, with 5 bases between. This CDR3 region has 12 residues. Germline CDR1 is SEHNR and CDR2 is FQNEAQ (reference sequence). The CDR3 DNA follows: TGTGCCAGCAGCTACACGAACTATGGCTACACCTTC. It is translated as CASSYTNYGYTF.

J is TRBJ2-5 and V is TRBV5-1, with 9 nucleotides matching TRBD1. Germline lookup yields CDR1 SGHRS and CDR2 YFSETQ. V gave up 3 bases and J gave up 4 bases; unmatched junction bases: 7. There are 15 residues in the CDR3. The CDR3 protein is CASSSGTGIRETQYF. CDR3 nucleotide sequence: TGCGCCAGCAGCTCCGGGACAGGGATCAGAGAGACCCAGTACTTC.

V usage is TRBV19 and J usage is TRBJ1-5; D might be TRBD1 (6 bases). The germline CDR1 and CDR2 sequences are LNHDA and SQIVND (reference sequence). V shed 6 bases and J shed 0 bases, with 18 bases lying between them. CDR3 size: 17 residues. The CDR3 loop reads CASSRLGQGSSNQPQHF. In DNA, the CDR3 is TGTGCCAGTAGCCGTTTAGGTCAGGGGAGTAGCAATCAGCCCCAGCATTTT.

This clone appeared once. The chain combines TRBV29-1 with TRBJ2-1, with 9 positions matching TRBD2. V lost 4 bases, J lost 3 bases, and 4 bases stayed unmatched. The length of the CDR3 is 14 residues. CDR1 and CDR2 (germline): SQVTM, ANQGSEA. The CDR3 is CSVGLAGNYNEQFF. The DNA for the CDR3 is TGCAGCGTTGGCCTAGCGGGAAACTACAATGAGCAGTTCTTC.

The chain uses TRBV30 and TRBJ2-3; TRBD1 agrees at 7 bases. The germline CDR1 and CDR2 sequences are GTSNPN and SVGIG (reference sequence). V trimming: 2 bases; J trimming: 2 bases; junction bases outside the gene matches: 4. The CDR3 length is 14 residues. CDR3 sequence: CAWSSGGFTDTQYF. The DNA of the CDR3 is TGTGCCTGGAGTTCAGGGGGTTTCACAGATACGCAGTATTTT.

V usage is TRBV10-3 and J usage is TRBJ2-3, with D perhaps TRBD1 (5 bases). CDR1 ENHRY and CDR2 SYGVKD come from the germline V gene. V was pared by 0 bases and J by 4 bases, with 14 bases between. The CDR3 loop spans 16 amino acids. The CDR3 bases are TGTGCCATCAGTGAGTCGGCAGGGAAGTTCGCAGATACGCAGTATTTT. Its protein is CAISESAGKFADTQYF.

This rearrangement joins TRBV6-1 to TRBJ1-2; 7 nucleotides line up with TRBD1. In germline, CDR1 is MNHNS, CDR2 SASEGT. The CDR3 has 14 amino acids. V was pared by 5 bases and J by 4 bases, with 7 bases of the junction left unmatched. CDR3 sequence reads: CASSTDRDGYGYTF. The DNA of the CDR3 is TGTGCCAGCAGTACAGACAGGGACGGCTATGGCTACACCTTC.

The rearrangement uses TRBV19 and TRBJ2-7; 11 bases agree with TRBD2. Trimming took 5 bases from V and 3 from J; bases not matched to a gene: 12. This CDR3 is 17 amino acids long. Germline V lookup: CDR1 LNHDA, CDR2 SQIVND (reference sequence). CDR3 DNA sequence: TGTGCCAGTAGTCCCCGTAATAGCGGGAGGGCCCTCTACGAGCAGTACTTC. Translation gives CASSPRNSGRALYEQYF.

This sequence joins TRBV28 and TRBJ1-2; D gene unclear. Between the trimmed V and J ends, which lost 4 bases and 6 bases, there was a span of 18 bases. This CDR3 is built from 15 residues. From germline, CDR1 is MDHEN and CDR2 SYDVKM. CDR3 protein: CASSSHSGRSDGYTF. CDR3 in DNA: TGTGCCAGCAGTTCCCATTCCGGGAGGAGCGATGGCTACACCTTC.

This clone appeared a few times. The chain employs TRBV30 and TRBJ2-3, with D tentatively TRBD1 (6 bases). In germline, CDR1 is GTSNPN, CDR2 SVGIG (reference sequence). V was cut by 5 bases and J by 0 bases, with 9 bases left in between. This CDR3 spans 13 amino acids. In DNA form, the CDR3 reads TGTGCCTGGGGGGGCTATAGCACAGATACGCAGTATTTT. It encodes CAWGGYSTDTQYF.

V usage is TRBV5-1 and J usage is TRBJ2-7, with D possibly matching TRBD2 (6 bases). V lost 3 bases, J lost 0 bases, and 13 bases lay in between. There are 15 residues in the CDR3. Germline CDR1 reads SGHRS; CDR2 reads YFSETQ. CDR3: CASSSGTWSSYEQYF. CDR3 sequence (DNA): TGCGCCAGCAGCTCTGGGACTTGGAGCTCCTACGAGCAGTACTTC.

V is TRBV10-2 and J is TRBJ2-7; D is perhaps TRBD1 (6 bases). The germline V and J ends were trimmed by 5 bases and 0 bases, with 14 bases remaining between them. Germline assignment: CDR1 WSHSY and CDR2 SAAADI. The CDR3 has 15 residues. CDR3 nucleotides: TGCGCCAGCAGTCATTCACAGGGAAACTCCTACGAGCAGTACTTC. Translation gives CASSHSQGNSYEQYF.

V is TRBV4-1 and J is TRBJ2-5; D remains ambiguous. The J call may be incorrect, as the DNA end agrees better with TRBJ2-7. Germline V gives CDR1 MGHRA, CDR2 YSYEKL. There are 14 residues in the CDR3. CDR3 protein: CASSQGPGSYEQYF. Written as DNA, the CDR3 is TGCGCCAGCAGCCAAGGTCCGGGTTCCTACGAGCAGTACTTC.

The J gene is TRBJ1-1, the V gene TRBV30; possibly TRBD1 for D (5 bases). V was trimmed by 4 bases and J by 1 base, leaving 10 bases between them. CDR1 and CDR2 from the germline V gene are GTSNPN and SVGIG (reference sequence). The CDR3 extends over 13 amino acids. The CDR3 loop reads CAWKGLPNTEAFF. The CDR3 nucleotides are TGTGCCTGGAAGGGACTCCCGAACACTGAAGCTTTCTTT.

This rearrangement joins TRBV5-1 to TRBJ2-3, with TRBD2 identical over 10 bases. Germline V gene lookup returns CDR1 SGHRS and CDR2 YFSETQ. The CDR3 runs 17 residues. V lost 4 bases and J lost 2; bases outside the gene matches: 10. The CDR3 region has the DNA TGCGCCAGCAGCGGACTCCTTAGCGGGAGGCACACAGATACGCAGTATTTT. Translating gives CASSGLLSGRHTDTQYF.

The V call is TRBV7-9, the J call TRBJ2-5; D unresolved. Germline lookup yields CDR1 SEHNR and CDR2 FQNEAQ (reference sequence). Deletions cut 1 base from V and 5 bases from J, with 8 bases between. The CDR3 loop spans 13 amino acids. This chain's CDR3 is CASSLGAWETQYF. The DNA of the CDR3 is TGTGCCAGCAGCTTAGGGGCATGGGAGACCCAGTACTTC.

V is TRBV7-6 and J is TRBJ2-1, with 12 nucleotides matching TRBD2. Per the germline V gene, CDR1 is SGHVS and CDR2 is FNYEAQ. V lost 0 bases, J lost 4 bases, and 7 bases stayed unmatched. The CDR3 is made up of 18 amino acids. The CDR3 DNA reads TGTGCCAGCAGCTTAGCGCGACTAGCGGGGGTACCTTACAATGAGCAGTTCTTC. Amino acid sequence: CASSLARLAGVPYNEQFF.

This sequence joins TRBV29-1 and TRBJ2-2, with D maybe TRBD2 (5 bases). Germline V lookup: CDR1 SQVTM, CDR2 ANQGSEA. This CDR3 spans 13 amino acids. Trimming left V 4 bases short and J 5 bases short, with 11 bases between. The CDR3 DNA follows: TGCAGCGTTGTTTTCGGGGAAACCGGGGAGCTGTTTTTT. Translation gives CSVVFGETGELFF.

V is TRBV6-5 and J is TRBJ1-2; TRBD1 aligns across 8 bases. Unmatched junction bases numbered 14, after V lost 6 bases and J lost 8 bases. The CDR3 sequence is 15 residues long. CDR1 MNHEY and CDR2 SVGAGI come from the germline V gene. CDR3 sequence (DNA): TGTGCCAGCAGACGTCCCGGGACAGGACCCAACGGCTACACCTTC. Translation gives CASRRPGTGPNGYTF.

The CDR3 DNA reads TGCAGTGCTACCTCCACAGATACGCAGTATTTT. Translating it yields CSATSTDTQYF. V gene TRBV20-1 combines with J gene TRBJ2-3; D unresolved. The CDR3 is made up of 11 amino acids. The germline V gene encodes CDR1 DFQATT and CDR2 SNEGSKA (reference sequence). Trimming left V 4 bases short and J 2 bases short, with 4 bases between.

This clone was recorded a few times. The chain carries TRBV6-4 and TRBJ2-3; 9 bases map to TRBD2. The CDR3 is made up of 15 amino acids. V lost 4 bases and J lost 4; bases outside the gene matches: 6. From germline, CDR1 is MRHNA and CDR2 SNTAGT. The CDR3 here is CASSVTSGQADTQYF. The DNA for the CDR3 is TGTGCCAGCAGTGTAACTAGCGGGCAAGCAGATACGCAGTATTTT.

The genes are TRBV15 and TRBJ1-4; the D gene is possibly TRBD1 (5 bases). The CDR3 runs to 17 residues. Trimming removed 1 base at V and 7 bases at J, with 19 bases between. CDR1 and CDR2 (germline): LNHNV, YYDKDF (reference sequence). CDR3 region: CATSRVGPGKFGEKLFF. CDR3 DNA sequence: TGTGCCACCAGCAGAGTAGGGCCAGGGAAGTTCGGTGAAAAACTGTTTTTT.

The CDR3 region has the DNA TGTGCCTGGAGTGTACGGTCGATGAACACCGGGGAGCTGTTTTTT. Amino acids: CAWSVRSMNTGELFF. The V gene is TRBV30, the J gene TRBJ2-2; D not certain. The CDR3 consists of 15 residues. With 0 bases removed from V and 1 base from J, the gap between germline ends came to 9 bases. Germline V gene sequence: CDR1 GTSNPN, CDR2 SVGIG (reference sequence).

The chain has TRBV19 and TRBJ2-1; TRBD1 matches 7 bases. The junction had 2 bases not matched to a gene; V was cut back by 1 base and J by 2 bases. Germline CDR1 is LNHDA and CDR2 is SQIVND (reference sequence). The CDR3 is 15 residues long. CDR3 in amino acids: CASSIGQGAYNEQFF. The CDR3 nucleotides read TGTGCCAGTAGTATAGGCCAGGGGGCCTACAATGAGCAGTTCTTC.

The rearrangement links TRBV5-1 to TRBJ1-5; D not resolved. Germline assignment: CDR1 SGHRS and CDR2 YFSETQ. V shed 4 bases and J shed 1 base, with 9 bases lying between them. This CDR3 contains 14 residues. Here the CDR3 DNA reads TGCGCCAGCAGCCCATCCGGGAGCAATCAGCCCCAGCATTTT. Translation: CASSPSGSNQPQHF.